These 9 T cell receptor beta chains were all obtained from the same sample, sequenced in a study of PD-L1 blockade in urothelial cancer. The assay was immunoSEQ multiplex PCR, and TCRdb's table has in-frame clones only and misses some. The sample yields 41,000 or so clones, over 75% seen once. This sample comprised PBMCs, obtained around atezolizumab (anti-PD-L1) treatment. The receptors derive from a man between 60 and 75 years old with urothelial cancer.

This chain joins TRBV18 and TRBJ1-2; D not certain. The germline CDR1 and CDR2 sequences are KGHSH and LQKENI. The ends were cut back, 0 bases at V and 4 bases at J, with 15 bases in the middle. CDR3 length: 16 residues. Here the CDR3 reads CASSPPVPFEGYGYTF. Written as DNA, the CDR3 is TGTGCCAGCTCACCACCTGTTCCTTTCGAGGGCTATGGCTACACCTTC. Using reference TRBV18 and TRBJ1-2 for the parts outside the CDR3, the full variable domain is NAGVMQNPRHLVRRRGQEARLRCSPMKGHSHVYWYRQLPEEGLKFMVYLQKENIIDESGMPKERFSAEFPKEGPSILRIQQVVRGDSAAYFCASSPPVPFEGYGYTFGSGTRLTVV.

The J gene is TRBJ2-5, the V gene TRBV19; TRBD1 matches at 7 bases. The CDR3 sequence is 15 residues long. Germline assignment: CDR1 LNHDA and CDR2 SQIVND (reference sequence). The J segment lost 4 bases and the V segment lost 5 bases, leaving 10 bases of the junction unmatched. The CDR3 sequence is CASSLRQGPTETQYF. CDR3 nucleotide sequence: TGTGCCAGTAGTCTCCGACAGGGTCCCACAGAGACCCAGTACTTC.

The count of this clone is one. The chain has TRBV19 and TRBJ1-4, with a possible D match to TRBD1 (6 bases). Trimming removed 3 bases from V and 8 bases from J, with 13 bases in between. CDR1 is LNHDA and CDR2 is SQIVND in the germline V gene (reference sequence). The CDR3 covers 14 residues. The CDR3 DNA reads TGTGCCAGTAGTATGGCAACAGGGACCGAAAAACTGTTTTTT. Translating it yields CASSMATGTEKLFF.

The genes are TRBV5-1 and TRBJ1-4, with D possibly being TRBD1 (5 bases). V was shortened by 4 bases and J by 4 bases, with 11 bases between the two germline ends. The CDR3 extends over 14 amino acids. In germline, CDR1 is SGHRS, CDR2 YFSETQ. The CDR3 spells CASSAGTNNEKLFF. The CDR3 coding sequence is TGCGCCAGCAGCGCGGGGACCAATAATGAAAAACTGTTTTTT.

The chain employs TRBV7-9 and TRBJ2-7, with TRBD2 matching 10 bases. The germline V gene encodes CDR1 SEHNR and CDR2 FQNEAQ (reference sequence). V trimming: 5 bases; J trimming: 3 bases; junction bases outside the gene matches: 10. The CDR3 loop spans 16 amino acids. The CDR3, as DNA: TGTGCCAGCAGCATATCAAACCCTAGCGGGGGCTACGAGCAGTACTTC. Amino acid sequence: CASSISNPSGGYEQYF.

The gene calls are TRBV6-1 and TRBJ2-2; no firm D call. Germline CDR1 MNHNS, CDR2 SASEGT. The CDR3 runs to 14 residues. V dropped 3 bases and J dropped 0 bases, with 5 bases sitting between them. The CDR3 reads CASSDVSNTGELFF. The CDR3 DNA reads TGTGCCAGCAGTGATGTCTCGAACACCGGGGAGCTGTTTTTT.

This clone appeared once. The V call is TRBV7-2, the J call TRBJ1-2; D gene uncertain. Trimming removed 1 base at V and 0 bases at J, with 12 bases between. This CDR3 spans 16 amino acids. Germline V gene sequence: CDR1 SGHTA, CDR2 FQGNSA. The CDR3 loop is CASSLGLAQANYGYTF. In DNA, the CDR3 is TGTGCCAGCAGCTTAGGATTGGCCCAAGCTAACTATGGCTACACCTTC.

This sequence joins TRBV19 and TRBJ1-2, with 9 positions matching TRBD1. V shed 4 bases and J 3 bases; nucleotides not matched to a gene: 6. CDR1 is LNHDA and CDR2 is SQIVND in the germline V gene (reference sequence). CDR3 size: 15 residues. This CDR3 is CASSKPGQGYYGYTF. CDR3 coding DNA: TGTGCCAGTAGTAAACCTGGACAGGGGTACTATGGCTACACCTTC.

The chain employs TRBV28 and TRBJ2-7; D is perhaps TRBD2 (5 bases). V shed 7 bases and J shed 7 bases, with 11 bases lying between them. CDR1 and CDR2 from the germline V gene are MDHEN and SYDVKM. There are 11 residues in the CDR3. CDR3 sequence: CASTGFREQYF. The CDR3 bases are TGTGCCAGCACGGGATTCCGGGAGCAGTACTTC.